The text below deals with one TCR beta chain. After removal of 5 bases from V and 0 bases from J, the junction contained 12 bases not matched to a gene. The CDR3 loop spans 18 amino acids. CDR1 SGHNT and CDR2 YENEEA come from the germline V gene. Assay: immunoSEQ multiplex PCR; the TCRdb copy retains only in-frame clones and omits some. The sample has around 120,000 clones; 87% are singletons. The data originate from a study of control samples from healthy donors and cancer patients. This sequence was found in a man aged 40-55 years in good health. Sample: blood. V is TRBV11-3 and J is TRBJ2-3; TRBD1 matches 9 bases. The CDR3 sequence: CASSPRLGTGTSTDTQYF. CDR3 nucleotide sequence: TGTGCCAGCAGCCCCCGCCTCGGGACAGGGACTAGCACAGATACGCAGTATTTT.